The clone carrying this T cell receptor beta chain was recorded a few times. No antigen is known for it. One end of the junction is discordant with germline, which a read error may explain. This specimen comes from a study of T cell responses to AZD1222 COVID-19 vaccine. The CDR3 extends over 12 amino acids. Study results and caveats: It should be noted that donors were predominantly white British and more often female, and clonal diversity was possibly underestimated. Nearly half of spike-specific TCRs reportedly target variant regions that are unmutated in the B.1.351 and B.1.1.7 variants.

Assay used: immunoSEQ multiplex PCR; TCRdb lists only in-frame clones, some missing. The sample shows approximately 150,000 clones, about 91% of them seen only once. The TCR was taken from an adult who received the AZD1222 COVID-19 vaccine. This material consisted of peripheral blood, taken 28 days after the second AZD1222 dose. The chain uses TRBV12-3 or TRBV12-4 and TRBJ2-7; 10 nucleotides align to TRBD1. The CDR3 sequence: CASSAGTGVVHF. As DNA, the CDR3 is TGTGCCAGCAGTGCCGGGACAGGGGTGGTGCACTTC.